This TCR beta chain is drawn from a study of T cell repertoires in cytomegalovirus infection. On the study more broadly: Well-studied HLA-B-restricted CMV epitopes were used in the study alongside recently identified HLA-C-restricted ones. Public TCR beta signatures were indicative of both CMV infection and a matching HLA type.

For this clonotype: As yet, its antigen is unknown.

Study-level findings and limits: Clonotypes of TCR beta that were HLA-C-restricted and CMV-specific dominated the ex vivo response. Adding up the frequency of public TCR beta families identified people who carried CMV plus the relevant HLA.

From the reads, TCRdb called clonotypes with MiXCR, one entry per CDR3 protein. Of about a million distinct CDR3 sequences in the sample, around 31% were seen once. Germline CDR1 reads MNHEY; CDR2 reads SVGEGT. Deletions cut 4 bases from V and 0 bases from J, with 8 bases between. CDR3 size: 14 residues. The sequence was obtained from a human donor in good health (CMV status not recorded). Some clones in this sample may be carry-over from other donors' samples. The chain couples TRBV6-2 or TRBV6-3 to TRBJ2-3; D tentatively reads TRBD1 or TRBD2 (5 bases each). The specimen comprised cultured CD8+ T cells from PBMCs, sampled from culture after CMV antigen stimulation. CDR3 sequence (DNA): TGTGCCAGCAGTTGGGGGTCTAGCACAGATACGCAGTATTTT. Its translation: CASSWGSSTDTQYF.